The present TCR beta chain was sequenced within a study of blood T cell repertoires in COVID-19. Study summary: Samples of COVID-19 (acute and convalescent) were obtained from the United States, Italy and Spain.

V lost 0 bases and J lost 4, with 15 bases in between. CDR3 length: 16 residues. CDR1 is SEHNR and CDR2 is FQNEAQ in the germline V gene (reference sequence). Sequencing was performed with immunoSEQ multiplex PCR; in TCRdb, only in-frame clones are kept and a portion is missing. The data contain 65,000 to 90,000 clones, around 80% of them singletons. The chain employs TRBV7-9 and TRBJ1-2; maybe TRBD1 (6 bases). The clonotype originates from a man aged 60 to 69 with acute or convalescent COVID-19. Sequenced sample: peripheral blood. In DNA, the CDR3 is TGTGCCAGCAGCTTAGCTAGGGCCTTGGGGGCCTATGGCTACACCTTC. It yields the protein CASSLARALGAYGYTF.